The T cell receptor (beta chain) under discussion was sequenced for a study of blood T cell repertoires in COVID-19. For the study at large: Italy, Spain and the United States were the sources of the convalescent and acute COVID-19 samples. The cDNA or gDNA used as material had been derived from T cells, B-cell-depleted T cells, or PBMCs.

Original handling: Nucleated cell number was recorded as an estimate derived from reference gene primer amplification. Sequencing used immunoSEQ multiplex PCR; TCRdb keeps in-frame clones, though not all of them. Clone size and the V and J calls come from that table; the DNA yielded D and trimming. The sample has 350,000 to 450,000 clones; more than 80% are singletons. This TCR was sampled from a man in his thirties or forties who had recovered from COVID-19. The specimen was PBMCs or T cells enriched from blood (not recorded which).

CDR3 DNA: TGTGCCAGCAGCTTAATGGGGACAAGTAGCGACGAGCAGTACTTC. Its protein is CASSLMGTSSDEQYF. The V call is TRBV7-9, the J call TRBJ2-7, with TRBD1 as a possible D gene (6 bases). CDR1 is SEHNR and CDR2 is FQNEAQ in the germline V gene (reference sequence). V dropped 2 bases and J dropped 5 bases, with 16 bases sitting between them. CDR3 size: 15 residues.